These 30 T cell receptor beta chains came from one sample sequenced in a study of T cell responses to AZD1222 COVID-19 vaccine. Method: immunoSEQ multiplex PCR; TCRdb's copy keeps in-frame clones and lacks some. The sample has 100,000 to 150,000 clones, 85% seen once; the top ten hold 7.9%. Sequenced here: peripheral blood, sampled 28 days after the second dose of the MenACWY control vaccine. These receptors all come from an adult who received the MenACWY meningococcal vaccine as a control.

The chain links TRBV18 to TRBJ1-2; D is perhaps TRBD1 (5 bases). Germline V gene lookup returns CDR1 KGHSH and CDR2 LQKENI. The length of the CDR3 is 15 residues. V was cut by 4 bases and J by 8 bases, with 20 bases left in between. The CDR3 region is CASSLLHQGLGGYTF. DNA of the CDR3: TGTGCCAGCTCACTACTACATCAGGGTTTAGGCGGCTACACCTTC.

The genes are TRBV29-1 and TRBJ2-7; TRBD2 might be the D (7 bases). Per germline, CDR1 SQVTM and CDR2 ANQGSEA. CDR3 length: 15 residues. With 8 bases removed from V and 0 bases from J, the gap between germline ends came to 20 bases. The CDR3 DNA sequence: TGCAGCATTACCCGAGGAGGGGGGGGCTCCTACGAGCAGTACTTC. Translating it yields CSITRGGGGSYEQYF.

The rearrangement links TRBV7-3 to TRBJ2-7; D is possibly TRBD2 (6 bases). The CDR3 has 17 residues. Trimming removed 1 base at V and 6 bases at J, with 22 bases between. Germline-derived CDR1 and CDR2 are SGHTA and FQGTGA. CDR3 region: CASSLKGGTGRIAEQYF. Here the CDR3 DNA reads TGTGCCAGCAGCTTAAAAGGTGGGACGGGGAGGATAGCCGAGCAGTACTTC.

This chain joins TRBV6-4 and TRBJ1-1; D gene ambiguous. In germline, CDR1 is MRHNA, CDR2 SNTAGT. The CDR3 runs 13 residues. The V end was cut by 6 bases, the J end by 1 base, with 9 bases between. CDR3 in amino acids: CASSFKRNTEAFF. CDR3 bases: TGTGCCAGCAGCTTTAAGAGGAACACTGAAGCTTTCTTT.

CDR3 sequence reads: CSVEDLAAEAFF. CDR3 coding DNA: TGCAGCGTTGAAGATCTGGCGGCTGAAGCTTTCTTT. The genes are TRBV29-1 and TRBJ1-1; D gene ambiguous. The V end lost 0 bases, the J end lost 6 bases, and 8 bases lay between the germline ends. CDR1 SQVTM and CDR2 ANQGSEA come from the germline V gene. The CDR3 has 12 residues.

The chain links TRBV6-4 to TRBJ1-2; 8 bases map to TRBD1. The CDR3 length is 13 residues. V lost 6 bases to trimming and J lost 8 bases; unmatched junction nucleotides: 8. Germline CDR1 is MRHNA and CDR2 is SNTAGT. The CDR3 bases are TGTGCCAGCAGGCCGACAGGGGTGGAGGGCTACACCTTC. This translates into CASRPTGVEGYTF.

In this sample, this clone turned up once. DNA of the CDR3: TGTGCCAGCAGTCCCCAGTTAGGCGGGGAGCTGTTTTTT. Its translation: CASSPQLGGELFF. The chain joins TRBV12-3 or TRBV12-4 to TRBJ2-2; D gene unclear. CDR3 size: 13 residues. V was trimmed by 5 bases and J by 7 bases, leaving 11 bases between them.

J is TRBJ2-3 and V is TRBV10-3, with a possible D match to TRBD1 (6 bases). Germline V CDR1 and CDR2: ENHRY, SYGVKD. V lost 7 bases, J lost 1 base, and 9 bases lay in between. This CDR3 has 13 amino acids. CDR3 amino acids: CAIKGQRTDTQYF. CDR3 DNA sequence: TGTGCCATCAAGGGACAACGCACAGATACGCAGTATTTT.

CDR3 nucleotides: TGTGCCAGTAGACAAGGACAGACGGTATTGAATCAGCCCCAGCATTTT. Translation: CASRQGQTVLNQPQHF. The rearrangement joins TRBV19 to TRBJ1-5, with D possibly being TRBD1 (6 bases). There are 16 residues in the CDR3. Germline CDR1 LNHDA, CDR2 SQIVND (reference sequence). V was clipped by 6 bases and J by 4 bases, with 19 bases between them.

The chain carries TRBV7-8 and TRBJ2-3, with 9 positions matching TRBD2. Germline V gene sequence: CDR1 SGHVS, CDR2 FQNEAQ. There are 16 residues in the CDR3. J lost 2 bases, V lost 2 bases, and 5 bases had no gene match. The CDR3 loop is CASSLWRGGPTDTQYF. The CDR3 DNA is TGTGCCAGCAGCTTATGGCGGGGGGGACCCACAGATACGCAGTATTTT.

This clone was seen a handful of times. The chain recombines TRBV10-2 with TRBJ1-5; 7 positions match TRBD1. The ends lost 5 bases at V and 3 bases at J; junction bases unmatched: 13. Looked up from germline, CDR1 is WSHSY and CDR2 is SAAADI. The CDR3 is 17 amino acids. CDR3 bases: TGCGCCAGCAGTTTGATACAAGGGGGCAGTATCAATCAGCCCCAGCATTTT. Translating it yields CASSLIQGGSINQPQHF.

This clone was counted between two and nine times. This rearrangement joins TRBV16 to TRBJ1-4; the match to TRBD1 covers 7 bases. There are 14 residues in the CDR3. Germline V CDR1 and CDR2: KGHSY, FQNENV. With V trimmed by 4 bases and J by 3 bases, 2 bases remained unmatched. The CDR3 nucleotides read TGTGCCAGCAGCCGCGGGACAGCTAATGAAAAACTGTTTTTT. Translation: CASSRGTANEKLFF. The whole variable domain, filled in from reference TRBV16 and TRBJ1-4, reads GEEVAQTPKHLVRGEGQKAKLYCAPIKGHSYVFWYQQVLKNEFKFLISFQNENVFDETGMPKERFSAKCLPNSPCSLEIQATKLEDSAVYFCASSRGTANEKLFFGSGTQLSVL.

The chain is built from TRBV5-6 and TRBJ2-7; 10 bases align to TRBD2. J lost 4 bases, V lost 2 bases, and 3 bases had no gene match. The germline CDR1 and CDR2 sequences are SGHDT and YYEEEE. CDR3 length: 14 residues. In DNA, the CDR3 is TGTGCCAGCAGCTTCGGGACTAGCGCTTACGAGCAGTACTTC. Protein: CASSFGTSAYEQYF.

The chain uses TRBV5-1 and TRBJ2-2; perhaps D is TRBD1 or TRBD2 (5 bases each). The CDR3 is made up of 15 amino acids. Between the trimmed V and J ends, which lost 1 base and 2 bases, there was a span of 9 bases. Germline V lookup: CDR1 SGHRS, CDR2 YFSETQ. CDR3 nucleotides: TGCGCCAGCAGCTTGAGAGGGGATAACACCGGGGAGCTGTTTTTT. Translation: CASSLRGDNTGELFF.

This chain uses TRBV7-2 with TRBJ2-7; weak D call: TRBD2 (6 bases). The CDR3 has 14 residues. With 1 base removed from V and 7 bases from J, the gap between germline ends came to 14 bases. Germline V gene data show CDR1 as SGHTA and CDR2 as FQGNSA. The CDR3 is CASSLVSGAGEQYF. DNA of the CDR3: TGTGCCAGCAGCTTAGTTTCTGGGGCGGGAGAGCAGTACTTC.

This clone was observed a handful of times. J is TRBJ1-5 and V is TRBV7-9, with no clear D. The V gene's germline CDR1 is SEHNR and CDR2 FQNEAQ (reference sequence). V lost 5 bases to trimming and J lost 3 bases, with 5 bases between them. The CDR3 has 12 residues. CDR3 sequence: CASSPLNQPQHF. In DNA, the CDR3 is TGTGCCAGCAGCCCTCTCAATCAGCCCCAGCATTTT.

This clone was counted a single time. The chain joins TRBV7-2 to TRBJ2-3; TRBD2 matches 7 bases. The length of the CDR3 is 13 residues. Unmatched junction bases numbered 5, after V lost 1 base and J lost 10 bases. CDR1 SGHTA and CDR2 FQGNSA come from the germline V gene. CDR3 in amino acids: CASSLGREWAQYF. CDR3 DNA: TGTGCCAGCAGCTTAGGGCGGGAGTGGGCGCAGTATTTT.

The chain uses TRBV5-1 and TRBJ2-6, with a weak D call TRBD2 (5 bases). Germline V gene data show CDR1 as SGHRS and CDR2 as YFSETQ. Between the trimmed V and J ends, which lost 6 bases and 1 base, there was a span of 8 bases. CDR3 length equals 14 residues. The CDR3 here is CASNEGSGANVLTF. In nucleotides, the CDR3 is TGCGCCAGCAATGAGGGATCTGGGGCCAACGTCCTGACTTTC.

CDR3 sequence reads: CASSAQDPPKAFF. The DNA of the CDR3 is TGTGCCAGCAGCGCACAGGACCCACCAAAAGCTTTCTTT. The chain recombines TRBV2 with TRBJ1-1; possibly TRBD1 for D (5 bases). The V end was cut by 6 bases, the J end by 9 bases, with 17 bases between. Germline-derived CDR1 and CDR2 are SNHLY and FYNNEI. CDR3 size: 13 residues.

The CDR3 sequence: CASGARGKAFF. The CDR3, as DNA: TGTGCCAGCGGGGCCCGGGGGAAAGCTTTCTTT. V and J are TRBV28 and TRBJ1-1, with D perhaps matching TRBD1 (5 bases). CDR3 length equals 11 residues. V lost 8 bases and J lost 9, with 13 bases in between. Per the germline V gene, CDR1 is MDHEN and CDR2 is SYDVKM.

The chain has TRBV21-1 and TRBJ1-4. TRBV21-1 is a known pseudogene. This CDR3 region has 15 residues. CDR3 nucleotide sequence: TGTGCCAGCAGCAATCTTCGGCCCACTGGAGAAAAACTGTTTTTT. Its protein product is CASSNLRPTGEKLFF.

This chain connects TRBV19 to TRBJ1-2, with D possibly TRBD1 on 6 matching bases. Germline V gene data show CDR1 as LNHDA and CDR2 as SQIVND (reference sequence). V lost 5 bases and J 4 bases, leaving 14 bases between the germline ends. The CDR3 spans 14 residues. The CDR3 bases are TGTGCCAGTAGTGTACAACAGGGCTTCTATGGCTACACCTTC. Protein sequence: CASSVQQGFYGYTF.

This rearrangement joins TRBV4-1 to TRBJ1-2; unclear D gene. This CDR3 region has 14 residues. Trimming left V 0 bases short and J 6 bases short, with 11 bases between. The germline CDR1 and CDR2 sequences are MGHRA and YSYEKL. CDR3 sequence: CASSQEARRHGYTF. CDR3 nucleotide sequence: TGCGCCAGCAGCCAAGAAGCTAGGCGTCATGGCTACACCTTC.

V and J are TRBV4-1 and TRBJ2-1; weak D call: TRBD1 (6 bases). V was cut by 1 base and J by 4 bases, with 11 bases left in between. CDR1 MGHRA and CDR2 YSYEKL come from the germline V gene. CDR3 length equals 15 residues. The chain's CDR3 is CASSQVVTGYNEQFF. The CDR3 nucleotides read TGCGCCAGCAGCCAAGTCGTAACAGGGTACAATGAGCAGTTCTTC.

V and J are TRBV6-5 and TRBJ2-7; D is uncertain. CDR1 is MNHEY and CDR2 is SVGAGI in the germline V gene. This CDR3 contains 12 residues. V was trimmed by 6 bases and J by 2 bases, leaving 8 bases between them. CDR3 sequence reads: CASRGTTYEQYV. In DNA, the CDR3 is TGTGCCAGCAGGGGAACTACCTACGAGCAGTACGTC.

The chain recombines TRBV6-5 with TRBJ2-3; TRBD1 aligns across 12 bases. Per germline, CDR1 MNHEY and CDR2 SVGAGI. This CDR3 region has 16 residues. After removal of 0 bases from V and 5 bases from J, the junction contained 3 bases not matched to a gene. CDR3 coding DNA: TGTGCCAGCAGTTACTCTCGGGACAGGGGGCAAGATACGCAGTATTTT. Translating gives CASSYSRDRGQDTQYF.

The chain carries TRBV10-3 and TRBJ1-1; tentatively, D is TRBD1 (6 bases). CDR3 length: 11 amino acids. The V gene lost 11 bases and the J gene lost 9 bases, with 16 bases spanning the gap. The germline V gene has CDR1 ENHRY and CDR2 SYGVKD. CDR3 coding DNA: TGTGCCGCCCGGGACAAGGTCAAAGCTTTCTTT. Amino acid sequence: CAARDKVKAFF.

The chain links TRBV5-4 to TRBJ1-1; 8 nucleotides agree with TRBD1. The length of the CDR3 is 14 residues. V shed 3 bases, J shed 3 bases, and the junction held 4 bases outside the gene matches. Germline loops: CDR1 SGHNT, CDR2 YYREEE (reference sequence). The CDR3 bases are TGTGCCAGCAGCTCCCAGGACAGGGACACTGAAGCTTTCTTT. The encoded protein is CASSSQDRDTEAFF.

This clone was seen only a few times. V usage is TRBV28 and J usage is TRBJ1-1, with D possibly TRBD1 on 5 matching bases. V gave up 2 bases and J gave up 6 bases, with 13 bases separating them. The CDR3 loop spans 14 amino acids. CDR1 is MDHEN, CDR2 SYDVKM, per germline. CDR3 in DNA: TGTGCCAGCAGTTTAAAGGGGCTTCTAGCTGAAGCTTTCTTT. This codes for CASSLKGLLAEAFF.

CDR3 amino acids: CATEGQPGHGYTF. The CDR3 DNA reads TGTGCCACCGAGGGACAGCCCGGCCATGGCTACACCTTC. The chain carries TRBV10-3 and TRBJ1-2; 7 bases match TRBD1. Trimming removed 10 bases from V and 6 bases from J; junction bases left unmatched: 11. Germline V lookup: CDR1 ENHRY, CDR2 SYGVKD. CDR3 length equals 13 residues.